This T cell receptor (beta chain) was sequenced during a study of CD8 T cells in Susac syndrome. The RNA input was roughly 0.45 to 1 ug, and it was reverse transcribed with random hexamers. Across 54 Vbeta and 13 Jbeta, TCR beta CDR3 was amplified with immunoSEQ multiplex PCR. TCRdb processed the immunoSEQ multiplex PCR reads anew with MiXCR; each CDR3 protein has one entry. The top ten hold about 0.094% of the sample, which has about 200,000 distinct CDR3 sequences, 95% seen once. The V end was cut by 0 bases, the J end by 6 bases, with 6 bases between. CDR3 length: 13 amino acids. The germline CDR1 and CDR2 sequences are LGHDT and YNNKEL (reference sequence). Sequencing of TCR beta was performed on blood CD8+ T cells and on blood CD4+ T cells. As controls, healthy donors matched for age and sex were used. TEMRA cells were FACS-enriched, and CD8+ and CD4+ T cells were isolated negatively. This clonotype was counted a single time.

The sequence was obtained from a human donor in good health. The source material was CD4+ T cells from PBMCs. The genes are TRBV3-1 and TRBJ1-5; unclear D gene. CDR3 amino acids: CASSQDETQPQHF. The CDR3 DNA reads as TGTGCCAGCAGCCAAGATGAAACTCAGCCCCAGCATTTT.